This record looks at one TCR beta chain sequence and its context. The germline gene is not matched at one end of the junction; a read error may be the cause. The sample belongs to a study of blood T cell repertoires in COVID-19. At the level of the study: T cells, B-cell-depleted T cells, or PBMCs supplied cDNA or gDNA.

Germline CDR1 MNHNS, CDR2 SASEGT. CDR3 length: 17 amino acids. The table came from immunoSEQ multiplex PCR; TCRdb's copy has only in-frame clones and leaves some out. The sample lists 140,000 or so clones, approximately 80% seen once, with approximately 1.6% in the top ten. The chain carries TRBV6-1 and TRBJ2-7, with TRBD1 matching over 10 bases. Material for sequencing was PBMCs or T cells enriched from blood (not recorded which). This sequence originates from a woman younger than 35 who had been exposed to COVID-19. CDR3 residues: CASSEGWPGQGFAEQYF. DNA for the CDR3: TGTGCCAGCAGCGAAGGTTGGCCGGGACAGGGGTTCGCCGAGCAGTACTTC.